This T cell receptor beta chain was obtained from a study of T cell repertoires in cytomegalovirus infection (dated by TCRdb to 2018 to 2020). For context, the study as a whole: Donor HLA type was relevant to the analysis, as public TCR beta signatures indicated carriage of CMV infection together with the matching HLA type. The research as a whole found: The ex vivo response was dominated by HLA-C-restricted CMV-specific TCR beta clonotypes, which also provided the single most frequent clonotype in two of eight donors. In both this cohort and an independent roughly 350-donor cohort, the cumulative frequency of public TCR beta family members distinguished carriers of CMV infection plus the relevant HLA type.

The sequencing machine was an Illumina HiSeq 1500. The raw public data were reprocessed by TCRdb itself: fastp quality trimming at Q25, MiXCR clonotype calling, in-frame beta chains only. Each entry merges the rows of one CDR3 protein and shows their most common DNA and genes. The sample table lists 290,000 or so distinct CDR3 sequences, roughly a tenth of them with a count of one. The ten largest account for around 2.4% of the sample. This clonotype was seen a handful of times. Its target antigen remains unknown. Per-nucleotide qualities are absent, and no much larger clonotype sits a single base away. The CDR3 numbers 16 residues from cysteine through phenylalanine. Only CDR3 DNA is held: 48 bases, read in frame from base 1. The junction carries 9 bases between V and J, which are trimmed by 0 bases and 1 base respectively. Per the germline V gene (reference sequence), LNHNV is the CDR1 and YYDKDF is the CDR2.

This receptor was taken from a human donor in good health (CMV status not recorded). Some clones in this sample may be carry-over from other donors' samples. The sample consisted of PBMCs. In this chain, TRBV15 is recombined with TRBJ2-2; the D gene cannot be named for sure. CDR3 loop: CATSRESRRNTGELFF. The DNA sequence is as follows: TGTGCCACCAGCAGAGAAAGCCGGCGGAACACCGGGGAGCTGTTTTTT.